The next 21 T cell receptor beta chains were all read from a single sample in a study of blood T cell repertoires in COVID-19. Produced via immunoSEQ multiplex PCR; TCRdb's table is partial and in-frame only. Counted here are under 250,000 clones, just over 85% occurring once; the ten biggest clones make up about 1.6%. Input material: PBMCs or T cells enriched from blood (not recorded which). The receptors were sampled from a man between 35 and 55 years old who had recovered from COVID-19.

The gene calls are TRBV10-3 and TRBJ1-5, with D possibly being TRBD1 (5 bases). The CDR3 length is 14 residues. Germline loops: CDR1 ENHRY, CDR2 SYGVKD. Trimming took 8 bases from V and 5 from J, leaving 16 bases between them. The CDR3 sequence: CAISLGGDHQPQHF. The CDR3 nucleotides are TGTGCCATCTCCCTGGGGGGGGACCATCAGCCCCAGCATTTT.

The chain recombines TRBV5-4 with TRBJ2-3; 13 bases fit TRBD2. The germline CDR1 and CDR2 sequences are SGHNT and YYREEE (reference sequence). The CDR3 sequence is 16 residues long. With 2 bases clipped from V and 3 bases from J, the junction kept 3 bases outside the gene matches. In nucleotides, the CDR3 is TGTGCCAGCAGCTTCCAGGGACTAGCGGGAACAGATACGCAGTATTTT. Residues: CASSFQGLAGTDTQYF.

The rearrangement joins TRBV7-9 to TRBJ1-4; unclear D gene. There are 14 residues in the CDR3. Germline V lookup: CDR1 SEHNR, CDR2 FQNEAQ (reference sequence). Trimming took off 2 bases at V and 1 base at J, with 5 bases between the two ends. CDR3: CASSLIQTNEKLFF. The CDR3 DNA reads TGTGCCAGCAGCTTAATCCAAACTAATGAAAAACTGTTTTTT.

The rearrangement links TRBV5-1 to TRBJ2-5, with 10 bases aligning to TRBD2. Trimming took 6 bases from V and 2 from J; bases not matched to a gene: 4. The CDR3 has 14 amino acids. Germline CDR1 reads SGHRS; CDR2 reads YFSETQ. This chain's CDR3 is CASNQRGGQETQYF. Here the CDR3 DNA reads TGCGCCAGCAACCAGCGGGGGGGGCAAGAGACCCAGTACTTC.

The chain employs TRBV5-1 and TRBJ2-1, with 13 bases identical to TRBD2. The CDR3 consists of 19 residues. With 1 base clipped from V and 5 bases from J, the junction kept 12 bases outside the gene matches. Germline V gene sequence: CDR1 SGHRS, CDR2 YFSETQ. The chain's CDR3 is CASSLTGLAGAGGDNEQFF. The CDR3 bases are TGCGCCAGCAGCTTGACAGGACTAGCGGGAGCGGGAGGGGACAATGAGCAGTTCTTC.

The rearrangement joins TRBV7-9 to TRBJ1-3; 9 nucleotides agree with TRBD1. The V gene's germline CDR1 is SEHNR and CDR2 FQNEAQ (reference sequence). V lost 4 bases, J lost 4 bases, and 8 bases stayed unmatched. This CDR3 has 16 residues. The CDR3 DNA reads TGTGCCAGCAGCTCAGACTCGGGACAGGGCGGAAACACCATATATTTT. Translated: CASSSDSGQGGNTIYF.

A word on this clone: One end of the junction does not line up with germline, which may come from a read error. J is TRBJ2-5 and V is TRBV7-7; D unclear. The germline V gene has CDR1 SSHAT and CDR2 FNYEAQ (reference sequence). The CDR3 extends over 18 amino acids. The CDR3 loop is CASSLGVLRGRSKNTQYF. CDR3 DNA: TGTGCTAGCAGCTTAGGAGTTCTGCGAGGCAGATCTAAGAACACCCAGTACTTC.

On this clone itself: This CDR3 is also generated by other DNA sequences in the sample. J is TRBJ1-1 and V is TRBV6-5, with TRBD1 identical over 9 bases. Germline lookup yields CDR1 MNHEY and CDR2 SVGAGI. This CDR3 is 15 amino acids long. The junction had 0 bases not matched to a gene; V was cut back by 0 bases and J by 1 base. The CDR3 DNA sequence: TGTGCCAGCAGTTACTCGGGACAGGGGAACACTGAAGCTTTCTTT. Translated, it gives CASSYSGQGNTEAFF.

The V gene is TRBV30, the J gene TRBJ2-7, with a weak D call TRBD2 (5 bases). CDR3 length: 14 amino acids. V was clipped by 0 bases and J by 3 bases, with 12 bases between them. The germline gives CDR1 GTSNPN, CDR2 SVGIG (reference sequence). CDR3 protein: CAWSVQLGVYEQYF. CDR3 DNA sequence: TGTGCCTGGAGTGTACAGTTGGGAGTCTACGAGCAGTACTTC.

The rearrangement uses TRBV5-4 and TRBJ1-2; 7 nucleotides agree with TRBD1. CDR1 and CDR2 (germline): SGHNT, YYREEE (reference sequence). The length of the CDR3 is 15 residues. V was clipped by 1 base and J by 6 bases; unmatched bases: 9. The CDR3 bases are TGTGCCAGCAGCTTGTCGCAAAGGGGGCGCGATGGCTACACCTTC. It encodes CASSLSQRGRDGYTF.

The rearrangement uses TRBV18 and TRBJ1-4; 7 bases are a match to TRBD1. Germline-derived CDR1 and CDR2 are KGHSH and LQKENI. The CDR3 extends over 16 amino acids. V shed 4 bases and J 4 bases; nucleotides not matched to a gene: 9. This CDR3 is CASSQGTGTDNEKLFF. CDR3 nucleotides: TGTGCCAGCTCACAGGGTACCGGGACAGATAATGAAAAACTGTTTTTT.

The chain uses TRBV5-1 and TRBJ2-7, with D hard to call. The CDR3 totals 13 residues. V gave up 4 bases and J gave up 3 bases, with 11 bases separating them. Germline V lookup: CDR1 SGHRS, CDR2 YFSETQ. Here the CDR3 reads CASSPIPVYEQYF. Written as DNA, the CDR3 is TGCGCCAGCAGCCCCATCCCAGTCTACGAGCAGTACTTC.

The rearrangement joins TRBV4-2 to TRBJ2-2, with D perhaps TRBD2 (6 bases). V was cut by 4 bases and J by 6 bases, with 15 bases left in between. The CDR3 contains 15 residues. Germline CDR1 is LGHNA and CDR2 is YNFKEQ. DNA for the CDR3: TGTGCCAGCAGCCTGACTAGGGACGTGGCCGGGGAGCTGTTTTTT. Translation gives CASSLTRDVAGELFF.

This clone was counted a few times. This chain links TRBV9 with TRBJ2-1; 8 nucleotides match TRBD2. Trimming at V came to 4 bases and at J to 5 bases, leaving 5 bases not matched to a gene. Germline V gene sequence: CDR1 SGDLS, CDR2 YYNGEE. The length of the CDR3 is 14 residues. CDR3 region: CASSSSGTNNEQFF. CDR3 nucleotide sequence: TGTGCCAGCAGCAGTAGCGGGACTAACAATGAGCAGTTCTTC.

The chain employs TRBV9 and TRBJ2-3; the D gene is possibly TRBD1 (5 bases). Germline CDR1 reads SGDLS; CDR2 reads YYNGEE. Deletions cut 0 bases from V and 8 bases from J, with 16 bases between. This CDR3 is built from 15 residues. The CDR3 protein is CASSVALDSQGTQYF. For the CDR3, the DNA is TGTGCCAGCAGCGTAGCTCTCGACTCCCAGGGTACGCAGTATTTT.

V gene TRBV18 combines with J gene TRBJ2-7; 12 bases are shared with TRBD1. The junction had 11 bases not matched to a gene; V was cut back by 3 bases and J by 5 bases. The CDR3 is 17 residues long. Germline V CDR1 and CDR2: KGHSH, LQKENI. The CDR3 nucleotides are TGTGCCAGCTCACCCAGCAGCGGGACAGGGGGCGGAAACGAGCAGTACTTC. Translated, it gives CASSPSSGTGGGNEQYF.

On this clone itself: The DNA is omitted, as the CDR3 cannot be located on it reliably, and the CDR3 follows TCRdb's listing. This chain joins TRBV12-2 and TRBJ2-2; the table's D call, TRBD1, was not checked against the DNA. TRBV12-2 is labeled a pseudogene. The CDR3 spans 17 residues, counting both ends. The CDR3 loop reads CASRLVARGTNTGELFF.

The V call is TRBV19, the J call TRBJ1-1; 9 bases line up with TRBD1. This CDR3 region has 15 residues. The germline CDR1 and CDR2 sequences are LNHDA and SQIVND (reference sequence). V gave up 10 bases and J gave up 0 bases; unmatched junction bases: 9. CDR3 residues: CATSRDRELNTEAFF. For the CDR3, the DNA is TGTGCCACATCGAGGGACAGGGAACTGAACACTGAAGCTTTCTTT.

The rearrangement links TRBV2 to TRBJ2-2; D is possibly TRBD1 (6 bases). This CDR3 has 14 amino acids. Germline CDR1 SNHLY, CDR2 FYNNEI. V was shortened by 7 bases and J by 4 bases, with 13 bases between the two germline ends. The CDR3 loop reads CASTVQGITGELFF. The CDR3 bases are TGTGCCAGCACTGTACAGGGTATCACCGGGGAGCTGTTTTTT.

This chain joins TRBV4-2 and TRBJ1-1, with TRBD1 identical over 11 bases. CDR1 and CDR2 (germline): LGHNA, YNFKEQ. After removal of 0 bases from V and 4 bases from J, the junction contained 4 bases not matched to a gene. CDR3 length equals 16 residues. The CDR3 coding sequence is TGTGCCAGCAGCCAAGAATGGACAGGGGGCCGCACTGAAGCTTTCTTT. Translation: CASSQEWTGGRTEAFF.

The CDR3 loop reads CASTLGQPYNEQFF. CDR3 nucleotide sequence: TGTGCCAGCACCCTGGGACAGCCCTACAATGAGCAGTTCTTC. J is TRBJ2-1 and V is TRBV7-9, with TRBD1 matching 7 bases. This CDR3 contains 14 residues. The germline V gene has CDR1 SEHNR and CDR2 FQNEAQ (reference sequence). Losses at the gene ends were 7 bases for V and 2 bases for J; bases not matched to a gene: 5.